This note documents a single T cell receptor beta chain sequence. Its cognate antigen has yet to be identified. Base qualities are not recorded, but no much larger clone differs from it by a single base. This sample was taken from a study of T cell responses to AZD1222 COVID-19 vaccine (dated by TCRdb to the early 2020s). Concerning the study at large: AZD1222 recipients whose second dose came at about 4 weeks and those whose second dose came at about 12 weeks were combined into one group, since spike-specific TCR depth and breadth did not differ between the two schedules. A total of about 230 trial participants underwent TCR sequencing, of whom nearly 210 received two doses of AZD1222 and 26 received two doses of the MenACWY control vaccine. Trial participants were enrolled by age into subgroups of 18-55, 56-69 and 70-plus years, and about 150, 27 and 61 TCR-sequenced participants, respectively, were included in these subgroups. The paper's findings and limits, for the study overall: After two AZD1222 doses, both the breadth and the depth of spike-specific TCRs were significantly higher than at day 0 and than in MenACWY recipients. Reportedly, close to half of the unique spike-specific TCRs recognized epitopes lying outside the regions that are mutated in the B.1.351 and B.1.1.7 variants. In the small 56-69-year group, the increase in depth fell short of significance, most likely because of low power. Conclusions about previously exposed vaccinees were limited because only six AZD1222 recipients were SARS-CoV-2 seropositive at baseline. Participants were mostly white British and included more females than males, and it was suggested by the authors that clonal diversity may have been underestimated. The vaccine-associated CD4 TCRs covered the entire spike protein, and the dominant responses fell in regions 160-218 and 743-854. Because no day 14 peak-response samples were available, repertoires were characterized only after the peak T cell response.

In the germline V gene, CDR1 corresponds to SGHAT and CDR2 to FQNNGV. The junction shows trimming of 2 bases on V and 2 bases on J, and the gene matches do not reach 6 bases of it. From the cysteine up to the phenylalanine, the CDR3 has a length of 15 residues. Only CDR3 DNA is held: 45 bases, read in frame from base 1. This specimen's time point label, per the study, means: baseline before first vaccination. The vaccinee samples were drawn from two UK trials, COV001 and COV002, one of which was a single-blind randomized controlled phase 2/3 trial testing AZD1222 (ChAdOx1 nCoV-19) in healthy adults. Trial participant PBMC samples were collected at day 0 and day 28 after the second dose for TCRbeta chain sequencing. The CDR3 regions of human TCRbeta chains were analyzed by immunosequencing. In the source study's methods: Repertoire TCRs were matched against a reference library of SARS-CoV-2-specific TCRs generated with the MIRA antigen-specificity platform. Breadth meant the fraction of unique TCRs that were SARS-CoV-2-associated, whereas depth meant the fraction of total T cells that were SARS-CoV-2-associated. Using the MIRA data, every spike-specific TCR was mapped to the spike region that the TCR reacted to and assigned to either a CD4 or a CD8 class. Log10-transformed breadth and depth values were compared by one-way ANOVA with Sidak's multiple comparisons tests. The clones in this table, taken by TCRdb from immuneACCESS, are in-frame only. Not every clone is retained; where verified, under half of the shortfall comes from an unresolved V gene, and the cause of the rest is unknown. For V, J and clone size, that table is used; D and trimming come from the DNA. The table for this sample lists about 120,000 clones; approximately 93% of them were counted only once. Jointly, the top ten make up approximately 4.2% of the sample.

This TCR was recovered from an adult in good health. The rearranged segments are TRBV11-2 and TRBJ2-7, and 7 junctional nucleotides match TRBD1. Sequencing was performed on peripheral blood, taken on day 0 of AZD1222 vaccination. The DNA is as follows: TGTGCCAGCAGCTTATCGACAGGGACCGCCTACGAGCAGTACTTC. It specifies CASSLSTGTAYEQYF.